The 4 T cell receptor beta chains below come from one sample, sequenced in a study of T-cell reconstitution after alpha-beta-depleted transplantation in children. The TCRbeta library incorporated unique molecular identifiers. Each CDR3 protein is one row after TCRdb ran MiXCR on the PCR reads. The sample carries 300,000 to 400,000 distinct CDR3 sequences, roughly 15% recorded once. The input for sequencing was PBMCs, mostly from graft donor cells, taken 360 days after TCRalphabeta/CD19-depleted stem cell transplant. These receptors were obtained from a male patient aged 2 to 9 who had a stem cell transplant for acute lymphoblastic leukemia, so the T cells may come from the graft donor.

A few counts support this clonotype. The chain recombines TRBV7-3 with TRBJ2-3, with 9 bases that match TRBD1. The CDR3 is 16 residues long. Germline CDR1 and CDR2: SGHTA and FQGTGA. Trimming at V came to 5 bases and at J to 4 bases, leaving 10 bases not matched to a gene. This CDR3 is CASSPDYRGRPDTQYF. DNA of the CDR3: TGTGCCAGCAGCCCAGACTACAGGGGGCGGCCAGATACGCAGTATTTT.

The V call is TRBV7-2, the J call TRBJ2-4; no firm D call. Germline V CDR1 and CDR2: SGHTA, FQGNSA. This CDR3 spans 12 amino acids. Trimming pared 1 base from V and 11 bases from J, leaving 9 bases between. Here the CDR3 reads CASSLGPGLQYF. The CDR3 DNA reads TGTGCCAGCAGCTTAGGGCCAGGTCTTCAGTACTTC.

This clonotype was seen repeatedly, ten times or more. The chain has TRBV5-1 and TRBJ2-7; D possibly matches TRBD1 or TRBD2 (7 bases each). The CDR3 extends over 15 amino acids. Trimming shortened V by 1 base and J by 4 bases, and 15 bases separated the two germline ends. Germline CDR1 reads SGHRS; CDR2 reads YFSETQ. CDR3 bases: TGCGCCAGCAGCTTGCCCGGCAGGGGGGGTTACGAGCAGTACTTC. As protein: CASSLPGRGGYEQYF.

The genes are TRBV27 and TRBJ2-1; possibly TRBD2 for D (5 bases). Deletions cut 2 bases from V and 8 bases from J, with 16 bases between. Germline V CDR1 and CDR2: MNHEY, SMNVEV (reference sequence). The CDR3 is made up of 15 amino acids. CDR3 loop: CASSLGPTPGYEQFF. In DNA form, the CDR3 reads TGTGCCAGCAGTTTAGGACCCACCCCGGGGTATGAGCAGTTCTTC.